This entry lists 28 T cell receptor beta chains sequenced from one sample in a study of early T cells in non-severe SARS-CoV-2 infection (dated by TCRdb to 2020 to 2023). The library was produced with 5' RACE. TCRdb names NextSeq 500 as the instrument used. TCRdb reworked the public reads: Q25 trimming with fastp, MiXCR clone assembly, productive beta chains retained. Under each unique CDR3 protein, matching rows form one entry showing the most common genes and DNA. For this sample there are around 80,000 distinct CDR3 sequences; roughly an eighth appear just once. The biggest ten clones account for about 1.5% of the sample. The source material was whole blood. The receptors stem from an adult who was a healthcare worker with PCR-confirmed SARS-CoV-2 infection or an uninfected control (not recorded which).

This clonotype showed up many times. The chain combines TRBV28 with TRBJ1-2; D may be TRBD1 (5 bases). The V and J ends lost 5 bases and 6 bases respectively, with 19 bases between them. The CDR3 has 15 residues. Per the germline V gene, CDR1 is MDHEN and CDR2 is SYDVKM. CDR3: CASSPPTGGEHGYTF. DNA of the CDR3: TGTGCCAGCAGTCCCCCCACGGGGGGAGAGCATGGCTACACCTTC.

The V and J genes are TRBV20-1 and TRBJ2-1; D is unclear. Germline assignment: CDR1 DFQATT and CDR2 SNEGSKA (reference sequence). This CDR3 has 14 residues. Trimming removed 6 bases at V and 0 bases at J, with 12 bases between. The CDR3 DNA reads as TGCAGTGCGGACGGCCGGAGCTCCTACAATGAGCAGTTCTTC. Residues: CSADGRSSYNEQFF.

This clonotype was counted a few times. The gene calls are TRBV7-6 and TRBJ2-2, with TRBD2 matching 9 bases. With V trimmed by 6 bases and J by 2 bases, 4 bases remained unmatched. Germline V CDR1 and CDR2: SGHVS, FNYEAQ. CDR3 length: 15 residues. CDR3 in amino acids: CASRPSGVNTGELFF. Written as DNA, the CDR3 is TGTGCCAGCAGGCCTAGCGGGGTTAACACCGGGGAGCTGTTTTTT.

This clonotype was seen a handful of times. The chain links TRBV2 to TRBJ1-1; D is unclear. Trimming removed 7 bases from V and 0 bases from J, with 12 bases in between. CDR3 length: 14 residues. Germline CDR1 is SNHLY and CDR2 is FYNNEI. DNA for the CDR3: TGTGCCAGCATGGCGAACCAAATGAACACTGAAGCTTTCTTT. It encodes CASMANQMNTEAFF. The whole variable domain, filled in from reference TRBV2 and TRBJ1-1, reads EPEVTQTPSHQVTQMGQEVILRCVPISNHLYFYWYRQILGQKVEFLVSFYNNEISEKSEIFDDQFSVERPDGSNFTLKIRSTKLEDSAMYFCASMANQMNTEAFFGQGTRLTVV.

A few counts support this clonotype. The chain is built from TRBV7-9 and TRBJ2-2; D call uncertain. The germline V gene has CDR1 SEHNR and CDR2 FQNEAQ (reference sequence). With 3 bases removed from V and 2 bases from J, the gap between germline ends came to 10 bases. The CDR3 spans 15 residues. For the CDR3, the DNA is TGTGCCAGCAGCTTTTCCTCAGTAAACACCGGGGAGCTGTTTTTT. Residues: CASSFSSVNTGELFF. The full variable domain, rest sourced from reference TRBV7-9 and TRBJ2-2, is DTGVSQNPRHKITKRGQNVTFRCDPISEHNRLYWYRQTLGQGPEFLTYFQNEAQLEKSRLLSDRFSAERPKGSFSTLEIQRTEQGDSAMYLCASSFSSVNTGELFFGEGSRLTVL.

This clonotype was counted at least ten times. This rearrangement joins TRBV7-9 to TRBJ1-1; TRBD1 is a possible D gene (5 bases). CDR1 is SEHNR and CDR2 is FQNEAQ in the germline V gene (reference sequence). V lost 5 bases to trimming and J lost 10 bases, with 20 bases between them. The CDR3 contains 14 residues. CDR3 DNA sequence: TGTGCCAGCAGCCCCGACTATTCACAGGATTCAGCTTTCTTT. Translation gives CASSPDYSQDSAFF.

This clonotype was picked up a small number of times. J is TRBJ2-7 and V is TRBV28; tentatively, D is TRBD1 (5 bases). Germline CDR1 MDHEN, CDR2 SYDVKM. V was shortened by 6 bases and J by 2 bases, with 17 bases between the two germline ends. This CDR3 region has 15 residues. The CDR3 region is CASRSQGPITYEQYF. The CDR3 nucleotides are TGTGCCAGCAGATCTCAGGGCCCAATAACCTACGAGCAGTACTTC.

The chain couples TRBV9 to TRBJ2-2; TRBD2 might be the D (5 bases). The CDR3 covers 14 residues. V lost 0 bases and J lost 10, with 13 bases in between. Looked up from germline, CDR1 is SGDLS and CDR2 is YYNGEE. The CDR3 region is CASSVGGPLEELFF. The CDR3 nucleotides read TGTGCCAGCAGCGTAGGCGGGCCCCTCGAGGAGCTGTTTTTT.

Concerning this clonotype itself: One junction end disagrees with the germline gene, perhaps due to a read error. The CDR3 DNA is TGCAGTGCTAGAGATCCAACCGGGACCCAGGGGGAGAGCCAGTGCTTC. Its protein product is CSARDPTGTQGESQCF. This rearrangement joins TRBV20-1 to TRBJ2-5; 7 bases are a match to TRBD1. Germline assignment: CDR1 DFQATT and CDR2 SNEGSKA (reference sequence). This CDR3 is built from 16 residues.

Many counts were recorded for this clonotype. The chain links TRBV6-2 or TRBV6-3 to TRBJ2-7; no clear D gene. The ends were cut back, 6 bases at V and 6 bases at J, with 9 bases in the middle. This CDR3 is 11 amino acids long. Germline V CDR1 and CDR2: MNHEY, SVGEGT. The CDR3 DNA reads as TGTGCCAGCAGCCAGGCCAGCGAGCAGTACTTC. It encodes CASSQASEQYF.

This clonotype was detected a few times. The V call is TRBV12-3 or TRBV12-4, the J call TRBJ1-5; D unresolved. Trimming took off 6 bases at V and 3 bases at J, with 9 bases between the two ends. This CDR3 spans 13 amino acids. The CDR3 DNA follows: TGTGCCAGCAGAGGCACCTACAATCAGCCCCAGCATTTT. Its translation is CASRGTYNQPQHF.

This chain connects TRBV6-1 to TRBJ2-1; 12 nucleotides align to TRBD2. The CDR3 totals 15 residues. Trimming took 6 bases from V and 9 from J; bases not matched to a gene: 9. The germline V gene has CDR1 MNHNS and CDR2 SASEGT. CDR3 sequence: CASRELAGGRAEQFF. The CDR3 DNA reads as TGTGCCAGCAGGGAACTAGCGGGGGGACGGGCTGAGCAGTTCTTC.

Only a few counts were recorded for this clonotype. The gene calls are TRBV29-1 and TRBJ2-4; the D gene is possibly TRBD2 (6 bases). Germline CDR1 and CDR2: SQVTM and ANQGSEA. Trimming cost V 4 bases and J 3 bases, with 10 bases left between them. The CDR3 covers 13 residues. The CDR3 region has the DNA TGCAGCGTTGCTATCGGGGGCAAAAACATTCAGTACTTC. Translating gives CSVAIGGKNIQYF. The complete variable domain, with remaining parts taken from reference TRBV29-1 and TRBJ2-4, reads SAVISQKPSRDICQRGTSLTIQCQVDSQVTMMFWYRQQPGQSLTLIATANQGSEATYESGFVIDKFPISRPNLTFSTLTVSNMSPEDSSIYLCSVAIGGKNIQYFGAGTRLSVL.

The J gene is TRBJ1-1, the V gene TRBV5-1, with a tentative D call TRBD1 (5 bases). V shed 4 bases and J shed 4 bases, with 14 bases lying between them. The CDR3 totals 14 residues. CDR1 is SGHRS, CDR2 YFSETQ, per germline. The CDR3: CASSPGLRGTEAFF. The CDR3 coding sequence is TGCGCCAGCAGCCCGGGACTTCGAGGCACTGAAGCTTTCTTT.

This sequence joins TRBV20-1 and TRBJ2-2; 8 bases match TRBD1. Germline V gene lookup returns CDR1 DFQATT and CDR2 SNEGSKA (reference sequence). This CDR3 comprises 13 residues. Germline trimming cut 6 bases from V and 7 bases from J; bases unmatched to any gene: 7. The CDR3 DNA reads TGCAGTGCCCGGACAGGGAGAGGCGGGGAGCTGTTTTTT. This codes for CSARTGRGGELFF.

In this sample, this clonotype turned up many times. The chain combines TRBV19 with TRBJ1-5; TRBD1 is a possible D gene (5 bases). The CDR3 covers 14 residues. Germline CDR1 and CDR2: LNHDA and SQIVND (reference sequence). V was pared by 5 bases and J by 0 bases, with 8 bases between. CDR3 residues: CASSAGDSNQPQHF. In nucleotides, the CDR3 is TGTGCCAGTAGTGCGGGGGATAGCAATCAGCCCCAGCATTTT.

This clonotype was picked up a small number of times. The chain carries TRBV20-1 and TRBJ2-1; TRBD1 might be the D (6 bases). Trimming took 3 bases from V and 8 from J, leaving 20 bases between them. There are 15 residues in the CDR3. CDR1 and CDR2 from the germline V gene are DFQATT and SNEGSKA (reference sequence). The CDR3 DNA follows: TGCAGTGCTAGTGGGGGCAGGGCCAATCTTCATGAGCAGTTCTTC. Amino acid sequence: CSASGGRANLHEQFF.

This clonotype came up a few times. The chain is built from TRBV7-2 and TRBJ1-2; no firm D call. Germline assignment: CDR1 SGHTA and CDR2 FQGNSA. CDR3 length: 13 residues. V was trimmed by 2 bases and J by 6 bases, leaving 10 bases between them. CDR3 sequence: CASSLSVRNGYTF. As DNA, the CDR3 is TGTGCCAGCAGCTTATCGGTCAGAAATGGCTACACCTTC.

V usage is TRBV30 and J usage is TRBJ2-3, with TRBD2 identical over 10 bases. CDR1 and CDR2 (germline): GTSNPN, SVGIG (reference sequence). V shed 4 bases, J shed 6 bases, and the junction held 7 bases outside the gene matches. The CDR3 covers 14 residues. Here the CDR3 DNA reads TGTGCCTGGAAGGCTAGCGGGGGATCGGATACGCAGTATTTT. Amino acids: CAWKASGGSDTQYF.

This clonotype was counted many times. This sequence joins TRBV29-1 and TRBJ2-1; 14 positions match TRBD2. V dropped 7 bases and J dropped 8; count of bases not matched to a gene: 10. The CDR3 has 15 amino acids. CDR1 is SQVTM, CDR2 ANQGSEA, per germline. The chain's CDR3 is CSAQTSGGAVDEQFF. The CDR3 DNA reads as TGCAGCGCCCAGACTAGCGGGGGGGCTGTCGATGAGCAGTTCTTC.

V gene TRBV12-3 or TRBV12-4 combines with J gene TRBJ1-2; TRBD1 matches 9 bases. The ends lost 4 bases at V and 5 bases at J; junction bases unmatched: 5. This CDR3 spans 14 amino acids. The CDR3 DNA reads TGTGCCAGCAGTTCACAGGGGGCGCGGTATGGCTACACCTTC. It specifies CASSSQGARYGYTF.

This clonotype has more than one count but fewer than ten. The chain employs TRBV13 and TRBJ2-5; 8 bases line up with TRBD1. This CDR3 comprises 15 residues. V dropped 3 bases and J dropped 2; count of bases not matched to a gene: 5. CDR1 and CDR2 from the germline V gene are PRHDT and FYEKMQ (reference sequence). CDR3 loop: CASSFGDRNQETQYF. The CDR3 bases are TGTGCCAGCAGCTTCGGGGACAGGAATCAAGAGACCCAGTACTTC.

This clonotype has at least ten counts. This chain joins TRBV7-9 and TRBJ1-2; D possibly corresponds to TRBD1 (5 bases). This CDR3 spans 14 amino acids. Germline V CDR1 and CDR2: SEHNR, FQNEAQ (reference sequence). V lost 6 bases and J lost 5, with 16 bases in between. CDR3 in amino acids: CASRPLQTDYGYTF. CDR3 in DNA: TGTGCCAGCAGACCTCTTCAGACAGATTATGGCTACACCTTC. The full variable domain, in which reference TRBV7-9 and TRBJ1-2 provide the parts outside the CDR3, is DTGVSQNPRHKITKRGQNVTFRCDPISEHNRLYWYRQTLGQGPEFLTYFQNEAQLEKSRLLSDRFSAERPKGSFSTLEIQRTEQGDSAMYLCASRPLQTDYGYTFGSGTRLTVV.

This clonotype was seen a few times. The CDR3 loop is CATTTGGYGYTF. CDR3 DNA: TGTGCCACCACAACAGGGGGCTATGGCTACACCTTC. The gene calls are TRBV7-8 and TRBJ1-2; 8 nucleotides agree with TRBD1. Germline CDR1 SGHVS, CDR2 FQNEAQ. The V gene end was trimmed by 10 bases and the J gene end by 4 bases; junction bases not matched to a gene: 5. This CDR3 contains 12 residues.

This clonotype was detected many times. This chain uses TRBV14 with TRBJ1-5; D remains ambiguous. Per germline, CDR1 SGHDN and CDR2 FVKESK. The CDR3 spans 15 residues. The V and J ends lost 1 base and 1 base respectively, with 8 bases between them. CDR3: CASSQVWASNQPQHF. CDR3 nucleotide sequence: TGTGCCAGCAGCCAAGTGTGGGCGAGCAATCAGCCCCAGCATTTT.

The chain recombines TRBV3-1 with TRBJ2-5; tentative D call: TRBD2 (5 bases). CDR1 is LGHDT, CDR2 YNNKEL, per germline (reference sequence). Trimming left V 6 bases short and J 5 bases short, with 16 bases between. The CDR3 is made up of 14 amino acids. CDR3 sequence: CASRVDLPGETQYF. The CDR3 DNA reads TGTGCCAGCAGGGTGGACCTCCCGGGGGAGACCCAGTACTTC.

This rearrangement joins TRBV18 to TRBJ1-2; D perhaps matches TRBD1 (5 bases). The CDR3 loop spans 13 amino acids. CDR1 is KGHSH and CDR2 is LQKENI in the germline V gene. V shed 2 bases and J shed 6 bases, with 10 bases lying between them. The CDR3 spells CASSPKGPDGYTF. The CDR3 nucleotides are TGTGCCAGCTCACCAAAGGGGCCGGATGGCTACACCTTC.

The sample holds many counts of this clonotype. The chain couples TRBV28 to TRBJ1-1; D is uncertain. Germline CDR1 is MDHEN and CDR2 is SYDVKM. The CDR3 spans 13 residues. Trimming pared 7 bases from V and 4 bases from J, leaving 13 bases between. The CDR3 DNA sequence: TGTGCCAGCACCGCCGGTCTACGCACTGAAGCTTTCTTT. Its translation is CASTAGLRTEAFF. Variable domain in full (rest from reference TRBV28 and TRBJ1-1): DVKVTQSSRYLVKRTGEKVFLECVQDMDHENMFWYRQDPGLGLRLIYFSYDVKMKEKGDIPEGYSVSREKKERFSLILESASTNQTSMYLCASTAGLRTEAFFGQGTRLTVV.